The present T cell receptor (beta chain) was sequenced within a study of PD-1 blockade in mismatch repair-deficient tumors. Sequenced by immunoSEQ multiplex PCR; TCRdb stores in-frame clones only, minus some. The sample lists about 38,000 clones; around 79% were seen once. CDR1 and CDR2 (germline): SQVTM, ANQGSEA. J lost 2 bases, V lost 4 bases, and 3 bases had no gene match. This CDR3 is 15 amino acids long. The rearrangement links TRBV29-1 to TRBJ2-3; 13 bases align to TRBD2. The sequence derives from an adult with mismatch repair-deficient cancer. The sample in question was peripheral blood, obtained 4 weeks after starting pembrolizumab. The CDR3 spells CSVAGTSGTTDTQYF. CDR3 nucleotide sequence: TGCAGCGTTGCGGGGACTAGCGGGACCACAGATACGCAGTATTTT.